This TCR beta chain was recovered during a study of T-cell reconstitution after alpha-beta-depleted transplantation in children (dated by TCRdb to the mid-2010s). Context from the whole study: Using TCR repertoire profiling, the study quantitatively followed how T-cell immune reconstitution unfolded in children after TCRalphabeta/CD19-depleted allogeneic hematopoietic cell transplantation.

Spanning cysteine to phenylalanine, the CDR3 consists of 14 amino acids. The DNA shown is the 42-base CDR3, in frame from base 1. V trim: 5 bases; J trim: 2 bases; unmatched bases: 7. As encoded in the germline V gene (reference sequence), CDR1 is GTSNPN while CDR2 is SVGIG. In this sample, this clonotype turned up a few times. Its antigen is currently not known. No base quality information exists; no much larger clone differs at one position. Receptors were amplified or captured by PCR. TCRdb lists the instrument as Illumina HiSeq 2500. TCR libraries were prepared with molecular barcoding, using unique molecular identifiers to normalize TCRbeta repertoire quantification. TCRdb reworked the public reads: Q25 trimming with fastp, MiXCR clone assembly, productive beta chains retained. Merged by CDR3 protein, the rows form single entries marked with the most common genes and DNA. This sample gives around 340,000 distinct CDR3 sequences in total; 10% to 15% of them show up just once. The ten largest account for around 4.5% of the sample.

The sequence was collected from a human donor who donated a stem cell graft to a child with Fanconi anemia. The sample in question was PBMCs, obtained from the stem cell graft. The V and J segments used are TRBV30 and TRBJ2-3; TRBD1 fits 7 bases in the junction. The nucleotide sequence reads TGTGCCTGGGATCCGGGACAGCTCACAGATACGCAGTATTTT. It translates as CAWDPGQLTDTQYF.